This T cell receptor beta chain was obtained from a study of cytomegalovirus exposure and HLA in healthy donors. This clone showed up just a few times. PCR employed 60 Vbeta and 13 Jbeta primers. Profiled with immunoSEQ multiplex PCR; TCRdb holds only in-frame clones, not every one. The sample lists about 110,000 clones; over 60% were seen once. CDR1 MNHEY and CDR2 SVGAGI come from the germline V gene. This CDR3 has 14 amino acids. V dropped 6 bases and J dropped 7 bases, with 13 bases sitting between them. Sample: PBMCs. This clonotype was sampled from a man aged 30-40 years in good health and CMV-seropositive. The rearrangement uses TRBV6-5 and TRBJ1-6; TRBD1 is a possible D gene (6 bases). The CDR3 loop reads CASSGQRWNSPLHF. In DNA form, the CDR3 reads TGTGCCAGCAGCGGACAGCGATGGAATTCACCCCTCCACTTT.